A single sample is the source of the 3 T cell receptor beta chains below, sequenced in a study of T cells after yellow fever vaccination. One entry per CDR3 protein, called by TCRdb with MiXCR from the 5' RACE reads. The profile shows 500,000 to 650,000 distinct CDR3 sequences, about 13% of them singletons. Sequencing was performed on PBMCs, taken on the day of the yellow fever booster vaccination. These receptors came from a man between 25 and 39 years old who received the YFV17D yellow fever vaccine.

This clonotype occurred a few times. The J gene is TRBJ1-1, the V gene TRBV4-3; D remains ambiguous. This CDR3 has 13 residues. Germline CDR1 and CDR2: LGHNA and YSLEER. V was clipped by 3 bases and J by 1 base, with 6 bases between them. CDR3 in amino acids: CASSQVQNTEAFF. The CDR3 bases are TGCGCCAGCAGCCAGGTCCAGAACACTGAAGCTTTCTTT.

Ten or more counts support this clonotype. The V gene is TRBV20-1, the J gene TRBJ2-1, with 9 bases that match TRBD2. Germline-derived CDR1 and CDR2 are DFQATT and SNEGSKA (reference sequence). The CDR3 consists of 14 residues. V gave up 6 bases and J gave up 4 bases; unmatched junction bases: 7. The DNA of the CDR3 is TGCAGTGCGGCGACTAGCGGAAGATACAATGAGCAGTTCTTC. Its protein product is CSAATSGRYNEQFF.

This clonotype was detected a few times. The V gene is TRBV6-1, the J gene TRBJ2-4; 11 bases agree with TRBD1. The CDR3 totals 20 residues. J lost 0 bases, V lost 4 bases, and 14 bases had no gene match. Per the germline V gene, CDR1 is MNHNS and CDR2 is SASEGT. The CDR3 spells CASSVPGTGGQFLAKNIQYF. The CDR3 bases are TGTGCCAGCAGTGTCCCCGGGACAGGGGGTCAATTCCTAGCCAAAAACATTCAGTACTTC.